These 26 T cell receptor beta chains were sequenced from one sample in a study of blood T cell repertoires in COVID-19 (TCRdb year 2020). The library was built by means of the immunoSEQ multiplex PCR assay. This immuneACCESS table, as held by TCRdb, lists in-frame sequences with V and J called but not all clones. Of the missing ones, under half trace to an unresolved V gene in checked studies; the others have no known cause. The sample has some 140,000 clones on record, around three quarters of them singletons. The ten largest clones take up about 10% of the sample. The sample taken for sequencing was peripheral blood. The receptors were sampled from a human donor in a cohort sampled during active COVID-19.

V usage is TRBV2 and J usage is TRBJ2-2; 14 bases are shared with TRBD2. This CDR3 is built from 17 residues. Germline assignment: CDR1 SNHLY and CDR2 FYNNEI. The V gene end was trimmed by 6 bases and the J gene end by 1 base; junction bases not matched to a gene: 4. Here the CDR3 reads CASSTGTSGGNTGELFF. The CDR3 bases are TGTGCCAGCAGCACCGGGACTAGCGGGGGGAACACCGGGGAGCTGTTTTTT. Full variable domain (rest looked up from reference TRBV2 and TRBJ2-2): EPEVTQTPSHQVTQMGQEVILRCVPISNHLYFYWYRQILGQKVEFLVSFYNNEISEKSEIFDDQFSVERPDGSNFTLKIRSTKLEDSAMYFCASSTGTSGGNTGELFFGEGSRLTVL.

This clone came up a few times. This chain connects TRBV27 to TRBJ1-6; perhaps TRBD1 as D (5 bases). The CDR3 is made up of 14 amino acids. Germline V gives CDR1 MNHEY, CDR2 SMNVEV (reference sequence). The germline V and J ends were trimmed by 2 bases and 9 bases, with 11 bases remaining between them. The CDR3 nucleotides are TGTGCCAGCAGTTTAGGAGGGGTATTTTCACCCCTCCACTTT. This codes for CASSLGGVFSPLHF.

The genes are TRBV6-6 and TRBJ2-5; TRBD1 aligns across 9 bases. CDR3 length equals 14 residues. V lost 6 bases, J lost 2 bases, and 4 bases stayed unmatched. Germline-derived CDR1 and CDR2 are MNHNY and SVGAGI (reference sequence). CDR3 protein: CASRTGGVQETQYF. CDR3 DNA sequence: TGTGCCAGCAGGACAGGGGGTGTACAAGAGACCCAGTACTTC.

The chain joins TRBV7-9 to TRBJ1-5; the D is unclear. CDR3 length: 13 residues. Per germline, CDR1 SEHNR and CDR2 FQNEAQ (reference sequence). The V gene lost 2 bases and the J gene lost 5 bases, with 7 bases spanning the gap. CDR3 region: CASSLKRDQPQHF. The CDR3 coding sequence is TGTGCCAGCAGCTTAAAGCGGGATCAGCCCCAGCATTTT.

The chain has TRBV7-8 and TRBJ1-2; weak D call: TRBD1 (5 bases). The CDR3 has 14 residues. The V gene's germline CDR1 is SGHVS and CDR2 FQNEAQ. Trimming shortened V by 6 bases and J by 2 bases, and 13 bases separated the two germline ends. In DNA, the CDR3 is TGTGCCAGCAGTCCGGTGGGGGGGAACTATGGCTACACCTTC. This translates into CASSPVGGNYGYTF.

This sequence joins TRBV6-2 or TRBV6-3 and TRBJ2-7; D call uncertain. The length of the CDR3 is 13 residues. Germline V lookup: CDR1 MNHEY, CDR2 SVGEGT. The germline V and J ends were trimmed by 0 bases and 3 bases, with 6 bases remaining between them. The CDR3 sequence is CASSYSRNYEQYF. DNA for the CDR3: TGTGCCAGCAGTTACTCGAGAAACTACGAGCAGTACTTC.

The chain uses TRBV3-1 (or the pseudogene TRBV3-2) and TRBJ1-1, with 7 bases identical to TRBD1. The CDR3 runs to 17 residues. Trimming removed 5 bases from V and 0 bases from J; junction bases left unmatched: 12. Germline lookup yields CDR1 LGHDT and CDR2 YNNKEL (reference sequence). This CDR3 is CASSSRQGIFMNTEAFF. CDR3 nucleotide sequence: TGTGCCAGCAGCTCCAGACAGGGAATCTTCATGAACACTGAAGCTTTCTTT.

This chain uses TRBV5-1 with TRBJ1-1; the D is unclear. Germline lookup yields CDR1 SGHRS and CDR2 YFSETQ. The CDR3 loop spans 12 amino acids. V was shortened by 7 bases and J by 5 bases, with 12 bases between the two germline ends. The CDR3 reads CASGLRFTEAFF. As DNA, the CDR3 is TGCGCCAGCGGACTGAGGTTTACTGAAGCTTTCTTT.

This chain connects TRBV6-6 to TRBJ2-2, with a possible D match to TRBD1 (6 bases). Germline V gene data show CDR1 as MNHNY and CDR2 as SVGAGI (reference sequence). Trimming took 8 bases from V and 0 from J, leaving 13 bases between them. This CDR3 has 15 amino acids. CDR3 region: CASSTGSPNTGELFF. CDR3 sequence (DNA): TGTGCCAGCTCGACAGGCAGCCCGAACACCGGGGAGCTGTTTTTT.

The chain links TRBV29-1 to TRBJ2-3; 7 nucleotides line up with TRBD2. V lost 1 base, J lost 15 bases, and 10 bases stayed unmatched. Germline CDR1 SQVTM, CDR2 ANQGSEA. This CDR3 spans 12 amino acids. The CDR3 DNA follows: TGCAGCGTTGAAGGCCCAAAAGCGGGACGTTATTTT. It specifies CSVEGPKAGRYF.

This clone has more than one count but fewer than ten. The gene calls are TRBV10-1 and TRBJ1-5; D unresolved. CDR1 is WNHNN and CDR2 is SYGVQD in the germline V gene (reference sequence). V lost 0 bases and J lost 4, with 10 bases in between. This CDR3 is built from 15 residues. The CDR3 region is CASSESSGNNQPQHF. As DNA, the CDR3 is TGCGCCAGCAGTGAGTCCTCAGGAAATAATCAGCCCCAGCATTTT.

The chain has TRBV18 and TRBJ2-7, with D perhaps TRBD1 (6 bases). The CDR3 extends over 14 amino acids. Germline-derived CDR1 and CDR2 are KGHSH and LQKENI. Trimming stripped 2 bases from V and 1 base from J, with 9 bases between. CDR3 amino acids: CASSPDRLSYEQYF. CDR3 nucleotides: TGTGCCAGCTCACCAGACAGGTTATCCTACGAGCAGTACTTC.

This clone was counted a few times. This chain links TRBV2 with TRBJ1-5, with TRBD1 as a possible D gene (6 bases). This CDR3 is built from 15 residues. Germline CDR1 reads SNHLY; CDR2 reads FYNNEI. V was pared by 4 bases and J by 3 bases, with 13 bases between. The CDR3 nucleotides are TGTGCCAGCAGTGCGAGACAGGCCCTCAATCAGCCCCAGCATTTT. Translating it yields CASSARQALNQPQHF.

This chain links TRBV6-5 with TRBJ2-3, with a possible D match to TRBD2 (5 bases). With 8 bases removed from V and 1 base from J, the gap between germline ends came to 10 bases. The CDR3 contains 13 residues. Germline CDR1 MNHEY, CDR2 SVGAGI. The CDR3 spells CASRLPGTDTQYF. The DNA for the CDR3 is TGTGCCAGCCGACTACCGGGCACAGATACGCAGTATTTT.

The chain has TRBV4-2 and TRBJ1-6; D is unclear. V gave up 4 bases and J gave up 10 bases, with 23 bases separating them. CDR3 length: 17 amino acids. Germline V lookup: CDR1 LGHNA, CDR2 YNFKEQ. CDR3 coding DNA: TGTGCCAGCAGCCCCCGGACTCGAATCGGTTTAGGGTCACCCCTCCACTTT. It encodes CASSPRTRIGLGSPLHF.

The rearrangement uses TRBV10-3 and TRBJ2-7; D is possibly TRBD1 (6 bases). V lost 4 bases, J lost 5 bases, and 12 bases lay in between. This CDR3 contains 13 residues. The V gene's germline CDR1 is ENHRY and CDR2 SYGVKD. Here the CDR3 reads CAISGRTGHEQYF. In nucleotides, the CDR3 is TGTGCCATCAGTGGCCGAACAGGGCACGAGCAGTACTTC.

This chain uses TRBV28 with TRBJ1-5, with a weak D call TRBD1 (5 bases). Germline CDR1 MDHEN, CDR2 SYDVKM. The CDR3 contains 15 residues. Trimming cost V 2 bases and J 6 bases, with 14 bases left between them. This CDR3 is CASSLTTVLVQPQHF. CDR3 in DNA: TGTGCCAGCAGTTTAACGACAGTTTTGGTTCAGCCCCAGCATTTT.

The J gene is TRBJ2-7, the V gene TRBV30; unclear D gene. CDR1 and CDR2 (germline): GTSNPN, SVGIG (reference sequence). The V end lost 4 bases, the J end lost 0 bases, and 7 bases lay between the germline ends. This CDR3 is 12 amino acids long. CDR3 in DNA: TGTGCCTGGATACCTAGCTCCTACGAGCAGTACTTC. This encodes CAWIPSSYEQYF.

The chain has TRBV20-1 and TRBJ1-4; TRBD1 matches at 7 bases. The CDR3 is 12 amino acids. V shed 3 bases and J 8 bases; nucleotides not matched to a gene: 3. CDR1 and CDR2 (germline): DFQATT, SNEGSKA (reference sequence). This chain's CDR3 is CSASPRGEKLFF. Written as DNA, the CDR3 is TGCAGTGCTAGTCCCAGGGGGGAAAAACTGTTTTTT.

The DNA of the CDR3 is TGCGCCAGCAGTCAAGAGGGACTAGCGGGGGGCGGAATATACAATGAGCAGTTCTTC. Its translation is CASSQEGLAGGGIYNEQFF. The rearrangement uses TRBV23-1 and TRBJ2-1, with 15 nucleotides matching TRBD2. TRBV23-1 is identified as an open reading frame with a role that is uncertain. V lost 2 bases, J lost 4 bases, and 9 bases stayed unmatched. The CDR3 is made up of 19 amino acids.

V is TRBV10-3 and J is TRBJ2-3; TRBD2 aligns across 8 bases. Germline values: CDR1 ENHRY, CDR2 SYGVKD. J gave up 4 bases and V 2 bases, and 8 bases lay outside the gene matches. There are 16 residues in the CDR3. The CDR3 nucleotides read TGTGCCATCAGTGAGGGGAAACGGCGGGGGGCAGATACGCAGTATTTT. This sequence encodes CAISEGKRRGADTQYF.

The J gene is TRBJ1-1, the V gene TRBV10-3; unclear D gene. The CDR3 is made up of 13 amino acids. The V and J ends lost 6 bases and 0 bases respectively, with 8 bases between them. Per the germline V gene, CDR1 is ENHRY and CDR2 is SYGVKD. In nucleotides, the CDR3 is TGTGCCATCAGATGGCAGGTGAACACTGAAGCTTTCTTT. It is translated as CAIRWQVNTEAFF.

The count of this clone is one. This sequence joins TRBV30 and TRBJ2-3, with 10 bases lining up with TRBD1. The junction had 3 bases not matched to a gene; V was cut back by 0 bases and J by 6 bases. Germline V gives CDR1 GTSNPN, CDR2 SVGIG (reference sequence). There are 14 residues in the CDR3. CDR3 sequence (DNA): TGTGCCTGGAGTGTTGGACAGGGGGAGGATACGCAGTATTTT. It encodes CAWSVGQGEDTQYF.

This chain uses TRBV10-1 with TRBJ2-2; D is uncertain. The CDR3 loop spans 15 amino acids. Trimming removed 2 bases from V and 0 bases from J, with 7 bases in between. CDR1 is WNHNN, CDR2 SYGVQD, per germline (reference sequence). The CDR3: CASSEEVSNTGELFF. The CDR3 DNA is TGCGCCAGCAGTGAGGAGGTCTCGAACACCGGGGAGCTGTTTTTT.

J is TRBJ2-2 and V is TRBV3-1 (or the pseudogene TRBV3-2); 7 positions match TRBD1. After removal of 9 bases from V and 3 bases from J, the junction contained 7 bases not matched to a gene. CDR3 size: 14 residues. CDR1 and CDR2 (germline): LGHDT, YNNKEL (reference sequence). The CDR3 DNA follows: TGTGCCAGTTCCCGGACAGGTTACACCGGGGAGCTGTTTTTT. This gives the protein CASSRTGYTGELFF.

This clone was picked up a small number of times. The chain carries TRBV2 and TRBJ1-4; possibly TRBD1 for D (6 bases). Between the trimmed V and J ends, which lost 1 base and 14 bases, there was a span of 20 bases. CDR3 length equals 15 residues. Germline CDR1 is SNHLY and CDR2 is FYNNEI. This CDR3 is CASSEGQGRLQILFF. Written as DNA, the CDR3 is TGTGCCAGCAGTGAAGGGCAGGGGAGACTGCAAATTCTGTTTTTT.